Presented here are 2 T cell receptor beta chains from one specimen sequenced in a study of cytomegalovirus exposure and HLA in healthy donors (dated by TCRdb to the late 2010s). The receptor library was made with the immunoSEQ multiplex PCR assay. The multiplex PCR relied on a mix of 60 forward primers for TCR Vbeta segments and 13 reverse primers for TCR Jbeta segments. The table was pulled from immuneACCESS by TCRdb, which kept in-frame rearrangements only. Such tables lose some clones; where checked, under half of the loss comes from unresolved V genes, and the rest has no known cause. This sample gives some 67,000 clones in total; 80% to 90% of them show up just once. 12% of the sample belongs to the ten largest clones. Sequences were obtained from PBMCs. The source is a woman in her twenties or thirties in good health and CMV-seropositive.

The gene calls are TRBV5-4 and TRBJ2-3, with 14 bases aligning to TRBD2. Unmatched junction bases numbered 4, after V lost 0 bases and J lost 4 bases. Per germline, CDR1 SGHNT and CDR2 YYREEE (reference sequence). This CDR3 is built from 17 residues. CDR3 loop: CASSLDSTSGRADTQYF. In DNA, the CDR3 is TGTGCCAGCAGCTTGGATTCGACTAGCGGGAGGGCAGATACGCAGTATTTT.

The chain links TRBV6-5 to TRBJ2-7; 10 bases fit TRBD1. Germline loops: CDR1 MNHEY, CDR2 SVGAGI. V gave up 6 bases and J gave up 5 bases; unmatched junction bases: 10. The CDR3 covers 15 residues. In nucleotides, the CDR3 is TGTGCCAGCAGCCCACGACAGGGGGCGGACCACGAGCAGTACTTC. Translated, it gives CASSPRQGADHEQYF.